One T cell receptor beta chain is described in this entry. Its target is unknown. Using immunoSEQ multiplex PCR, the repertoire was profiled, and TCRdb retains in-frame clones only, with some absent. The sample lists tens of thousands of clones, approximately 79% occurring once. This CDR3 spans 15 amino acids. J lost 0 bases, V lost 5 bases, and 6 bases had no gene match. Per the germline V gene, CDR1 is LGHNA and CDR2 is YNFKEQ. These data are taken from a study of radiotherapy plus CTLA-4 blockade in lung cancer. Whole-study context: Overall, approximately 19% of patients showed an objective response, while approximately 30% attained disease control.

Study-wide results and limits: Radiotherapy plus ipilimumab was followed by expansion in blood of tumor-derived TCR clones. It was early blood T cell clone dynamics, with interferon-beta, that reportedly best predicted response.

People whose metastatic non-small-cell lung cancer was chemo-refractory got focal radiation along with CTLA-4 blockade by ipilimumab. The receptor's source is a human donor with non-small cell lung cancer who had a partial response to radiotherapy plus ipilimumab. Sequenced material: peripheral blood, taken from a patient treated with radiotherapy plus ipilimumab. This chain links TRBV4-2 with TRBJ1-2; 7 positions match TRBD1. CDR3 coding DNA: TGTGCCAGCAGCTATCCGGGACAGACTAACTATGGCTACACCTTC. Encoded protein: CASSYPGQTNYGYTF.